A single sample is the source of the 11 T cell receptor beta chains below, sequenced in a study of cytomegalovirus exposure and HLA in healthy donors. PCR primers comprised 60 Vbeta and 13 Jbeta primers. The protocol was immunoSEQ multiplex PCR, while the TCRdb copy is restricted to in-frame clones and leaves out a portion. The data show 150,000 to 200,000 clones, 60% to 85% seen once. The sample comprised PBMCs. These receptors were taken from a man aged 50 to 59 in good health and CMV-seropositive.

This clone was seen just once. This chain links TRBV10-1 with TRBJ1-5, with TRBD1 matching 7 bases. V lost 8 bases, J lost 2 bases, and 15 bases stayed unmatched. CDR1 WNHNN and CDR2 SYGVQD come from the germline V gene (reference sequence). The CDR3 extends over 17 amino acids. CDR3 nucleotide sequence: TGCGCCAGCGAACTAAGGGGTACAGGGGCGCGCAATCAGCCCCAGCATTTT. Its protein product is CASELRGTGARNQPQHF.

The V and J genes are TRBV27 and TRBJ2-7; TRBD1 matches at 7 bases. The CDR3 has 15 residues. In germline, CDR1 is MNHEY, CDR2 SMNVEV (reference sequence). The J segment lost 3 bases and the V segment lost 5 bases, leaving 10 bases of the junction unmatched. The CDR3: CASSPPSDRVYEQYF. Written as DNA, the CDR3 is TGTGCCAGCAGTCCGCCGTCCGACAGGGTCTACGAGCAGTACTTC.

The V gene is TRBV28, the J gene TRBJ2-7, with a tentative D call TRBD2 (6 bases). This CDR3 contains 15 residues. CDR1 and CDR2 from the germline V gene are MDHEN and SYDVKM. Trimming left V 3 bases short and J 3 bases short, with 15 bases between. DNA for the CDR3: TGTGCCAGCAGTTTGGGCTCGCGGGGCCGCTACGAGCAGTACTTC. Translated, it gives CASSLGSRGRYEQYF.

This clone was found a few times. V gene TRBV10-3 combines with J gene TRBJ2-7, with TRBD1 identical over 7 bases. Germline CDR1 is ENHRY and CDR2 is SYGVKD. CDR3 length equals 14 residues. Trimming at V came to 4 bases and at J to 0 bases, leaving 3 bases not matched to a gene. The CDR3 spells CAISGDRISYEQYF. CDR3 DNA: TGTGCCATCAGTGGGGACAGAATCTCCTACGAGCAGTACTTC.

The CDR3 loop is CASSLGQGIGYTF. CDR3 nucleotide sequence: TGTGCCAGCAGTTTAGGGCAGGGGATAGGCTACACCTTC. The chain combines TRBV27 with TRBJ1-2; possible D gene TRBD1, 6 bases. The CDR3 is made up of 13 amino acids. The germline CDR1 and CDR2 sequences are MNHEY and SMNVEV (reference sequence). The V end was cut by 2 bases, the J end by 8 bases, with 12 bases between.

The chain carries TRBV7-2 and TRBJ1-6; D gene ambiguous. Germline V gives CDR1 SGHTA, CDR2 FQGNSA. Trimming pared 3 bases from V and 7 bases from J, leaving 13 bases between. The CDR3 runs 15 residues. The DNA of the CDR3 is TGTGCCAGCAGCTTTGGCAGCTCGGGGAATTCACCCCTCCACTTT. Its protein product is CASSFGSSGNSPLHF.

V gene TRBV5-1 combines with J gene TRBJ2-7; a possible D gene is TRBD1 (5 bases). Looked up from germline, CDR1 is SGHRS and CDR2 is YFSETQ. This CDR3 spans 14 amino acids. V lost 0 bases to trimming and J lost 0 bases, with 7 bases between them. CDR3 in amino acids: CASSLGQISYEQYF. The CDR3 region has the DNA TGCGCCAGCAGCTTGGGACAGATCTCCTACGAGCAGTACTTC.

This chain uses TRBV7-2 with TRBJ2-1, with 9 bases that match TRBD1. The CDR3 loop spans 18 amino acids. Germline V gene sequence: CDR1 SGHTA, CDR2 FQGNSA. With 1 base clipped from V and 7 bases from J, the junction kept 14 bases outside the gene matches. The CDR3 spells CASSLGVRGTGLKNEQFF. CDR3 coding DNA: TGTGCCAGCAGCTTAGGGGTACGGGGGACAGGGCTGAAGAATGAGCAGTTCTTC.

This chain connects TRBV7-3 to TRBJ2-5, with TRBD2 matching 10 bases. J lost 4 bases, V lost 5 bases, and 10 bases had no gene match. Germline CDR1 is SGHTA and CDR2 is FQGTGA. CDR3 size: 16 residues. CDR3 bases: TGTGCCAGCAGCGCCGTTACTAGCGGGGAGACAGAGACCCAGTACTTC. Encoded protein: CASSAVTSGETETQYF.

V gene TRBV5-1 combines with J gene TRBJ1-2; maybe TRBD1 (5 bases). The V gene's germline CDR1 is SGHRS and CDR2 YFSETQ. The CDR3 extends over 14 amino acids. With 0 bases removed from V and 4 bases from J, the gap between germline ends came to 10 bases. CDR3 loop: CASSLDQGSYGYTF. The CDR3 bases are TGCGCCAGCAGCTTGGATCAGGGCAGCTATGGCTACACCTTC. Complete variable domain (other parts from reference TRBV5-1 and TRBJ1-2): KAGVTQTPRYLIKTRGQQVTLSCSPISGHRSVSWYQQTPGQGLQFLFEYFSETQRNKGNFPGRFSGRQFSNSRSEMNVSTLELGDSALYLCASSLDQGSYGYTFGSGTRLTVV.

The J gene is TRBJ2-6, the V gene TRBV7-8; D may be TRBD1 (6 bases). V was pared by 5 bases and J by 2 bases, with 16 bases between. The CDR3 consists of 17 residues. The germline V gene encodes CDR1 SGHVS and CDR2 FQNEAQ. Here the CDR3 DNA reads TGTGCCAGCAGCCTGCGACAGGTCCCAACTGGGGCCAACGTCCTGACTTTC. Its protein product is CASSLRQVPTGANVLTF.